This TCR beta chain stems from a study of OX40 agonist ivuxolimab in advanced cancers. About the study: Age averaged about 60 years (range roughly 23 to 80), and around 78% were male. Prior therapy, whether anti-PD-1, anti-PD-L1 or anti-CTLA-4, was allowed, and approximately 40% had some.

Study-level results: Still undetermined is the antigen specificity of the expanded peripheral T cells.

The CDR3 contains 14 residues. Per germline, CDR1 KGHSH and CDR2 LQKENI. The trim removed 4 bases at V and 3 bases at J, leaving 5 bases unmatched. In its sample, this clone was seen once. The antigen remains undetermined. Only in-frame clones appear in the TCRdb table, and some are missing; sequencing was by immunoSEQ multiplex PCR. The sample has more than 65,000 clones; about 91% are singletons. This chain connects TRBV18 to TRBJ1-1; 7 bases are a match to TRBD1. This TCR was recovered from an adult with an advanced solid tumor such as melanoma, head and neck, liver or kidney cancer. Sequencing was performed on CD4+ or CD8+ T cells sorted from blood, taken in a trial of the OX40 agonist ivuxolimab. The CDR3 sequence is CASSQLDRDTEAFF. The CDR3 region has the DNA TGTGCCAGCTCACAGCTTGACAGGGACACTGAAGCTTTCTTT.